This entry features one TCR beta chain sequence. This clone's antigen is unknown. The junction and the germline gene differ at one end; a read error may be behind it. Receptor libraries were prepared by 5' RACE. The instrument was an Illumina HiSeq 2500. A second PCR of about 6 to 12 cycles was performed with a sample-barcoded 5' primer and a J-beta primer mix. A template-switch 5' adaptor carrying 12 random nucleotides introduced a unique molecular identifier onto each TCR beta cDNA molecule. Each sample yielded at least 2.5 million CDR3-containing paired-end reads. First-strand cDNA synthesis was performed from all RNA using the Mint cDNA synthesis kit, with priming by a TRBC-specific oligonucleotide. All cDNA was treated with uracil-DNA glycosylase and then went through a first 18-cycle PCR with the universal primers M1SS and BC2_uni_R. The original pipeline was this. For normalization, 1 million high-quality reads, each with a distinct molecular identifier, were randomly selected from each sample. Instead of being binned into consensus sequences, reads that shared molecular identifiers were thrown out. MiTCR, set to a Q25 quality threshold and the strictest error-elimination algorithm, was used for CDR3 identification, clonotype clustering and error correction. A nonparametric unseen species model with Euler transformation was used to estimate a lower bound on total TCR beta diversity. TCRdb reran the public reads through fastp at Q25 and MiXCR, keeping productive beta chains. Here each entry gathers all rows of one CDR3 protein and keeps the most common genes and DNA. The V and J calls come from TCRdb's annotation, not from the publication. The sample includes about 1,800,000 distinct CDR3 sequences, with approximately 30% observed a single time. About 8% of the sample rests with the top ten.

This specimen comes from a study of blood T cells in healthy people across ages (dated by TCRdb to between 2014 and 2016). About the investigation overall: In model experiments, template switching captured about one uniquely barcoded TCR beta cDNA molecule for every two T cells. Using deep sequencing normalized with unique cDNA molecular identifiers, the study measured how TCR beta repertoire diversity changes with age. The study analyzed two additional independent replicas of 1 million unique cDNA reads from the same blood draw for two donors, one aged 18 to 30 and one aged 80 or older. To avoid experimental bias, donors of different ages were distributed randomly across sequencing lanes. The donors were split into four age groups: young (average around 15 years), middle-aged (39), aged (approximately 60) and long-lived (under 85).

Donors were a few dozen systemically healthy Caucasian individuals from Russia aged roughly 6 to 90 years. Each donor gave approximately 10 milliliters of peripheral blood, collected into EDTA-treated Vacutainer tubes. Ficoll-Paque density-gradient centrifugation was used to isolate PBMCs, with at least 6.5 million obtained per sample. Trizol reagent was used to extract total RNA from PBMCs, with at least 6 micrograms per sample. For every donor, an aliquot of PBMCs went through flow cytometry to measure the percentages of naive CD45RAhigh/CD27high T cells. The CDR3, cysteine through phenylalanine, is 15 amino acids long. Just the 45-base CDR3 DNA is kept, in frame starting at base 1. As encoded in the germline V gene, CDR1 is MNHEY while CDR2 is SVGAGI. On the study overall, not on this receptor specifically: Estimates of total diversity based on one million sequenced T cells were considered lower bounds and underestimates. Compared with the aged group, more naive CD4+ T cells, fewer expanded clones and increased TCR diversity were shown by the long-lived group, suggesting age selection. Because profiling used bulk unsorted PBMCs, naive and antigen-experienced compartments could not be compared conclusively. There was a strong correlation between observed TCR beta diversity and the percentage of naive T cells measured by flow cytometry. Donor CMV infection status was unknown, potentially confounding age-related changes in expanded clonotypes. Observed TCR beta diversity per million T cells fell roughly linearly with age, and a significant reduction was already apparent by age around 36.

The rearranged segments are TRBV6-5 and TRBJ1-2, with 10 middle bases fitting TRBD1. Sequencing was done on a sample of blood. The origin of this receptor is a woman aged 25 to 39 in good health. The CDR3 in this case is CASSNSGTGAYGYTF. The nucleotides are TGTGCCAGCAGTAACTCCGGGACAGGGGCCTATGGCTACACCTTC.